The present T cell receptor (beta chain) was sequenced within a study of blood T cell repertoires in COVID-19. Study-level information: The samples span acute and convalescent COVID-19 from the United States, Italy and Spain. PBMCs, B-cell-depleted T cells, or T cells were the source of the cDNA or gDNA that made up the material.

Per the original data handling: Amplifying reference gene primers gave estimates of nucleated cell counts. The repertoire was sequenced with immunoSEQ multiplex PCR; TCRdb's copy has only in-frame clones and lacks some. D and trimming were read from the DNA, whereas the V and J calls and clone size are those reported in that table. The sample includes 200,000 to 250,000 clones, around 88% of them seen just once. There are 15 residues in the CDR3. V was shortened by 4 bases and J by 0 bases, with 12 bases between the two germline ends. The germline CDR1 and CDR2 sequences are SNHLY and FYNNEI. Sequencing used peripheral blood. The chain uses TRBV2 and TRBJ1-1; D unclear. This TCR came from a woman aged 25 to 39 who had recovered from COVID-19. The CDR3: CASSGAVPLNTEAFF. In DNA, the CDR3 is TGTGCCAGCAGTGGGGCAGTCCCCTTGAACACTGAAGCTTTCTTT.